These 26 T cell receptor beta chains were all obtained from the same sample, sequenced in a study of shared clonotypes between healthy human individuals. Using immunoSEQ multiplex PCR, the repertoire was profiled, and TCRdb retains in-frame clones only, with some absent. The sample shows some 200,000 clones, over 50% of them seen only once. The sequencing input was memory CD4+ T cells sorted from blood. Subset: CD45RA-negative fraction. These receptors were taken from a man aged 25 to 40 in good health.

This chain joins TRBV29-1 and TRBJ2-7, with D possibly called TRBD1 or TRBD2 (5 bases each). This CDR3 spans 12 amino acids. V gave up 5 bases and J gave up 3 bases, with 11 bases separating them. The germline gives CDR1 SQVTM, CDR2 ANQGSEA. The CDR3 DNA follows: TGCAGCGTTAGAAAGGGGAGCTACGAGCAGTACTTC. Protein: CSVRKGSYEQYF.

The rearrangement joins TRBV28 to TRBJ2-5, with a weak D call TRBD2 (6 bases). CDR1 and CDR2 from the germline V gene are MDHEN and SYDVKM. The CDR3 spans 14 residues. V gave up 5 bases and J gave up 0 bases, with 10 bases separating them. The DNA for the CDR3 is TGTGCCAGCAGTGCCCGGGGGTACCAAGAGACCCAGTACTTC. Its translation is CASSARGYQETQYF.

V is TRBV28 and J is TRBJ1-4, with D perhaps TRBD1 (5 bases). Germline-derived CDR1 and CDR2 are MDHEN and SYDVKM. Trimming took off 5 bases at V and 7 bases at J, with 14 bases between the two ends. There are 14 residues in the CDR3. CDR3 residues: CASSALRGSEKLFF. DNA of the CDR3: TGTGCCAGCAGTGCCTTGAGGGGCTCTGAAAAACTGTTTTTT.

This clone was counted at least ten times. The gene calls are TRBV11-2 and TRBJ2-7; D is uncertain. Germline V CDR1 and CDR2: SGHAT, FQNNGV. V lost 3 bases and J lost 3, with 9 bases in between. The length of the CDR3 is 13 residues. CDR3 amino acids: CASSFPLGYEQYF. CDR3 coding DNA: TGTGCCAGCAGCTTTCCTTTGGGCTACGAGCAGTACTTC.

This chain uses TRBV18 with TRBJ2-5; the D gene could be TRBD1 or TRBD2 (6 bases each). The germline V gene has CDR1 KGHSH and CDR2 LQKENI. The CDR3 sequence is 17 residues long. V gave up 1 base and J gave up 2 bases, with 17 bases separating them. In DNA, the CDR3 is TGTGCCAGCTCACCACTGGGGGTGAGAGGGGGGCAAGAGACCCAGTACTTC. Protein: CASSPLGVRGGQETQYF.

CDR3 in amino acids: CASSQGTGKNTEAFF. The DNA of the CDR3 is TGTGCCAGCTCCCAGGGGACAGGAAAAAACACTGAAGCTTTCTTT. V is TRBV18 and J is TRBJ1-1, with 8 nucleotides matching TRBD1. The J segment lost 2 bases and the V segment lost 6 bases, leaving 8 bases of the junction unmatched. The germline V gene encodes CDR1 KGHSH and CDR2 LQKENI. CDR3 length: 15 amino acids.

This chain uses TRBV14 with TRBJ2-1, with TRBD2 matching 8 bases. The CDR3 extends over 15 amino acids. V dropped 1 base and J dropped 7; count of bases not matched to a gene: 6. Germline V gene sequence: CDR1 SGHDN, CDR2 FVKESK. CDR3 residues: CASSQGGGTRNEQFF. In nucleotides, the CDR3 is TGTGCCAGCAGCCAAGGCGGGGGGACTAGGAATGAGCAGTTCTTC. The whole variable domain, filled in from reference TRBV14 and TRBJ2-1, reads EAGVTQFPSHSVIEKGQTVTLRCDPISGHDNLYWYRRVMGKEIKFLLHFVKESKQDESGMPNNRFLAERTGGTYSTLKVQPAELEDSGVYFCASSQGGGTRNEQFFGPGTRLTVL.

About this clone: One junction end does not reproduce the germline sequence, and a read error may be involved. The V and J genes are TRBV7-7 and TRBJ2-7, with a possible D match to TRBD1 (6 bases). The germline CDR1 and CDR2 sequences are SSHAT and FNYEAQ (reference sequence). The CDR3 length is 15 residues. CDR3 in amino acids: CASSLALGASYEQYF. CDR3 nucleotides: TGTGCTAGCAGCTTAGCGCTGGGGGCGAGCTACGAGCAGTACTTC.

The rearrangement joins TRBV5-8 to TRBJ2-2, with a weak D call TRBD2 (5 bases). V shed 6 bases and J shed 2 bases, with 20 bases lying between them. The CDR3 consists of 17 residues. The germline V gene encodes CDR1 SGHTS and CDR2 YDEGEE. The CDR3 DNA reads as TGTGCCAGCACGAGCGGTTCCTTATTCGGCAACACCGGGGAGCTGTTTTTT. It yields the protein CASTSGSLFGNTGELFF.

The V call is TRBV21-1, the J call TRBJ1-5; TRBD1, the D gene given by the table, was not confirmed from the DNA. TRBV21-1 is tagged as a pseudogene. There are 17 residues in the CDR3. The CDR3 protein is CASSKKSPGTKNQPQHF. The CDR3 coding sequence is TGTGCCAGCAGCAAAAAATCCCCCGGGACAAAGAATCAGCCCCAGCATTTT.

This rearrangement joins TRBV11-2 to TRBJ2-1; no clear D gene. The CDR3 covers 17 residues. Germline V gives CDR1 SGHAT, CDR2 FQNNGV. Between the trimmed V and J ends, which lost 1 base and 9 bases, there was a span of 22 bases. The CDR3: CASSLAQTHTPLGEQFF. The CDR3 region has the DNA TGTGCCAGCAGCTTAGCCCAGACACACACGCCGCTGGGTGAGCAGTTCTTC.

The chain employs TRBV5-1 and TRBJ2-1; D unresolved. The length of the CDR3 is 12 residues. The V gene's germline CDR1 is SGHRS and CDR2 YFSETQ. V was trimmed by 4 bases and J by 5 bases, leaving 7 bases between them. The CDR3 sequence: CASSITHNEQFF. CDR3 DNA sequence: TGCGCCAGCAGCATTACACACAATGAGCAGTTCTTC.

This clone was counted at least ten times. V is TRBV6-1 and J is TRBJ2-3, with D possibly matching TRBD1 (5 bases). V was clipped by 6 bases and J by 2 bases, with 6 bases between them. The CDR3 totals 12 residues. The germline V gene has CDR1 MNHNS and CDR2 SASEGT. CDR3 region: CASRTDTDTQYF. In DNA form, the CDR3 reads TGTGCCAGCAGGACAGACACAGATACGCAGTATTTT.

This clone was found a few times. This chain's CDR3 is CASSSPPDTQYF. CDR3 DNA: TGCGCCAGCAGCTCACCGCCTGATACGCAGTATTTT. The J gene is TRBJ2-3, the V gene TRBV5-1; D gene unclear. CDR1 and CDR2 (germline): SGHRS, YFSETQ. This CDR3 has 12 amino acids. V was shortened by 3 bases and J by 6 bases, with 8 bases between the two germline ends. Looking up the rest from reference TRBV5-1 and TRBJ2-3 gives the full variable domain: KAGVTQTPRYLIKTRGQQVTLSCSPISGHRSVSWYQQTPGQGLQFLFEYFSETQRNKGNFPGRFSGRQFSNSRSEMNVSTLELGDSALYLCASSSPPDTQYFGPGTRLTVL.

This clone was observed a single time. The chain employs TRBV15 and TRBJ2-5; TRBD1 aligns across 7 bases. V dropped 3 bases and J dropped 2; count of bases not matched to a gene: 6. The CDR3 consists of 15 residues. The germline V gene encodes CDR1 LNHNV and CDR2 YYDKDF (reference sequence). This CDR3 is CATSSRTGRQETQYF. The CDR3 region has the DNA TGTGCCACCAGCAGTAGGACAGGAAGACAAGAGACCCAGTACTTC.

The CDR3 coding sequence is TGTGCCAGCTCGACTAGACCCACCAGGGCACACACAGATACGCAGTATTTT. It is translated as CASSTRPTRAHTDTQYF. The V and J genes are TRBV18 and TRBJ2-3, with D possibly being TRBD2 (6 bases). This CDR3 comprises 17 residues. Germline V gene data show CDR1 as KGHSH and CDR2 as LQKENI. The germline V and J ends were trimmed by 6 bases and 2 bases, with 21 bases remaining between them.

The chain carries TRBV28 and TRBJ1-4; D ambiguous. Germline values: CDR1 MDHEN, CDR2 SYDVKM. Trimming cost V 9 bases and J 0 bases, with 11 bases left between them. This CDR3 is 14 amino acids long. This CDR3 reads CASRGRATNEKLFF. CDR3 nucleotides: TGTGCCAGTCGCGGGAGAGCAACTAATGAAAAACTGTTTTTT.

This clone was observed a few times. The gene calls are TRBV2 and TRBJ2-2, with D perhaps matching TRBD1 (7 bases). The CDR3 contains 17 residues. V was trimmed by 3 bases and J by 3 bases, leaving 17 bases between them. Germline V CDR1 and CDR2: SNHLY, FYNNEI. The CDR3 coding sequence is TGTGCCAGCAGTGAGAACAGGGGACTTGTCTACACCGGGGAGCTGTTTTTT. Residues: CASSENRGLVYTGELFF.

This clone came up many times. The rearrangement joins TRBV5-4 to TRBJ2-1; 9 bases fit TRBD1. CDR1 and CDR2 (germline): SGHNT, YYREEE (reference sequence). There are 15 residues in the CDR3. V was clipped by 0 bases and J by 5 bases; unmatched bases: 3. CDR3 in DNA: TGTGCCAGCAGCTTGGAGGGGGACAGGGACAATGAGCAGTTCTTC. Translating gives CASSLEGDRDNEQFF.

The rearrangement links TRBV10-2 to TRBJ2-3, with D perhaps matching TRBD1 (5 bases). Germline-derived CDR1 and CDR2 are WSHSY and SAAADI. Between the trimmed V and J ends, which lost 7 bases and 0 bases, there was a span of 14 bases. The CDR3 contains 15 residues. CDR3 in amino acids: CASTAGHSSTDTQYF. The CDR3 bases are TGCGCCAGCACGGCAGGGCACTCTAGCACAGATACGCAGTATTTT.

The V call is TRBV29-1, the J call TRBJ2-7, with D possibly being TRBD1 or TRBD2 (5 bases each). Germline V gene lookup returns CDR1 SQVTM and CDR2 ANQGSEA. This CDR3 is built from 15 residues. V lost 4 bases to trimming and J lost 3 bases, with 19 bases between them. This CDR3 is CSVVPNDGASYEQYF. The CDR3 DNA reads as TGCAGCGTTGTCCCCAACGACGGGGCGAGCTACGAGCAGTACTTC.

This chain connects TRBV15 to TRBJ2-1; 11 nucleotides match TRBD2. CDR1 is LNHNV and CDR2 is YYDKDF in the germline V gene (reference sequence). The CDR3 length is 15 residues. Germline trimming cut 0 bases from V and 8 bases from J; bases unmatched to any gene: 3. The CDR3 reads CATSREKLAGDEQFF. In DNA form, the CDR3 reads TGTGCCACCAGCAGAGAAAAACTAGCGGGAGATGAGCAGTTCTTC.

This clone was observed a few times. V is TRBV11-1 and J is TRBJ1-1; D is ambiguous. V lost 6 bases, J lost 1 base, and 9 bases lay in between. The CDR3 totals 13 residues. Germline V lookup: CDR1 SGHAT, CDR2 FQDESV (reference sequence). CDR3 sequence (DNA): TGTGCCAGCAGTGTTGGCTGGAACACTGAAGCTTTCTTT. It specifies CASSVGWNTEAFF.

The chain links TRBV7-8 to TRBJ1-1; D is perhaps TRBD1 (6 bases). CDR3 length equals 13 residues. V gave up 5 bases and J gave up 5 bases, with 12 bases separating them. The germline V gene has CDR1 SGHVS and CDR2 FQNEAQ. The CDR3 spells CASSAQGRTEAFF. The CDR3 region has the DNA TGTGCCAGCAGCGCACAGGGCCGGACTGAAGCTTTCTTT.

The V call is TRBV7-9, the J call TRBJ2-6; 7 nucleotides match TRBD1. This CDR3 spans 18 amino acids. Per germline, CDR1 SEHNR and CDR2 FQNEAQ (reference sequence). V was clipped by 2 bases and J by 0 bases; unmatched bases: 7. The CDR3 sequence: CASSLTQGRSSGANVLTF. The DNA for the CDR3 is TGTGCCAGCAGCTTAACACAGGGGCGGAGCTCTGGGGCCAACGTCCTGACTTTC.

This chain connects TRBV27 to TRBJ2-2; 9 positions agree with TRBD1. Per the germline V gene, CDR1 is MNHEY and CDR2 is SMNVEV (reference sequence). The CDR3 runs 15 residues. J gave up 6 bases and V 6 bases, and 8 bases lay outside the gene matches. CDR3 sequence (DNA): TGTGCCAGCAGGAAACAGGGGGCTCCCGCCGGGGAGCTGTTTTTT. This codes for CASRKQGAPAGELFF.